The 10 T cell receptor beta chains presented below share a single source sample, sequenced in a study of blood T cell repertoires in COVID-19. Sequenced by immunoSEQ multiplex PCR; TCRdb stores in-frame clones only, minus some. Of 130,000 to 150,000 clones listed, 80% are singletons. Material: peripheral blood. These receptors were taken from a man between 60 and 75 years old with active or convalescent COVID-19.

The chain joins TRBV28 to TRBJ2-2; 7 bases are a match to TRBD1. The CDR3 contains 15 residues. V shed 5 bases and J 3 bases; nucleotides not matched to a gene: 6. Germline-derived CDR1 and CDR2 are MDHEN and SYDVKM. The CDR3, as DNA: TGTGCCAGCAGTAAAAAACAGGGGTACACCGGGGAGCTGTTTTTT. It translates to CASSKKQGYTGELFF.

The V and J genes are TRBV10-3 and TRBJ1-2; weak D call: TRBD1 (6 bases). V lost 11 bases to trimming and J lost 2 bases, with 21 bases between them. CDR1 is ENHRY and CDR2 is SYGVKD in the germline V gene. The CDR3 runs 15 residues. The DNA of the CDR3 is TGTGCCGCCCAGGCGGGGGCGGGCGGGAACTATGGCTACACCTTC. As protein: CAAQAGAGGNYGYTF.

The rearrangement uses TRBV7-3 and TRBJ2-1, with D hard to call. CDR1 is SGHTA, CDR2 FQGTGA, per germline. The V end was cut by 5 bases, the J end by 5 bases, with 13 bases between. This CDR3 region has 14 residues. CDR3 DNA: TGTGCCAGCAGCCCCCTGGGCCGTAACAATGAGCAGTTCTTC. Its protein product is CASSPLGRNNEQFF.

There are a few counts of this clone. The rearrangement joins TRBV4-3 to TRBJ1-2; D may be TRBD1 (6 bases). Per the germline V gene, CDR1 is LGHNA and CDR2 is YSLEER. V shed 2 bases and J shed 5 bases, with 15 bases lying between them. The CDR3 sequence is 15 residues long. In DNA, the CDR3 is TGCGCCAGCAGCCAATCCACGACAGGAGATTATGGCTACACCTTC. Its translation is CASSQSTTGDYGYTF.

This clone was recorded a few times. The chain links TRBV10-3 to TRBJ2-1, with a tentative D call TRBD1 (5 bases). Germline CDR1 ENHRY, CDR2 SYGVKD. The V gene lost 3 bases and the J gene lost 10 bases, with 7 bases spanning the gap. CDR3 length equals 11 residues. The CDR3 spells CAISERQEQFF. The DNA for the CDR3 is TGTGCCATCAGTGAAAGACAGGAGCAGTTCTTC.

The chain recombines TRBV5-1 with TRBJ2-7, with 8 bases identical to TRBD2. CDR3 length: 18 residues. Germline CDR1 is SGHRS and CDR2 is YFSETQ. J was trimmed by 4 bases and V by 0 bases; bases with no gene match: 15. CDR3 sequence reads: CASSLASGGGGTRYEQYF. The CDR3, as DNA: TGCGCCAGCAGCTTGGCCAGCGGGGGTGGAGGAACGCGGTACGAGCAGTACTTC.

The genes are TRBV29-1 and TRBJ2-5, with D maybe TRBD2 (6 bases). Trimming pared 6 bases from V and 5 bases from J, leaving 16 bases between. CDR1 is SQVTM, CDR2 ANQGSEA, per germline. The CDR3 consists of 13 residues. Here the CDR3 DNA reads TGCAGCGTGGGGAGTCCCAGCGGGGAGACCCAGTACTTC. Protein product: CSVGSPSGETQYF.

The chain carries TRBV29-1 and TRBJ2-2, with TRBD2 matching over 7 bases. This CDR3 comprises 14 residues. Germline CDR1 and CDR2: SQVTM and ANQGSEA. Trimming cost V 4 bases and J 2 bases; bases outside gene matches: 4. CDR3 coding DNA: TGCAGCGTTGGGTCTAGCGGTAACACCGGGGAGCTGTTTTTT. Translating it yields CSVGSSGNTGELFF.

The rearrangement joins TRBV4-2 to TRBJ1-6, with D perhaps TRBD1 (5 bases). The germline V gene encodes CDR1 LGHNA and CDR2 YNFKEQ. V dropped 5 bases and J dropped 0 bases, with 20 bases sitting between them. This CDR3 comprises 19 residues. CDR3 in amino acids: CASSSQTGVTSSYNSPLHF. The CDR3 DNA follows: TGTGCCAGCAGCTCTCAGACGGGGGTGACGAGCTCCTATAATTCACCCCTCCACTTT.

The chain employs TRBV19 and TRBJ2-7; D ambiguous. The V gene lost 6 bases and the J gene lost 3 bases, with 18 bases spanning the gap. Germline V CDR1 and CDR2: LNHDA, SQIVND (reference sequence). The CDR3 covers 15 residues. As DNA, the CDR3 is TGTGCCAGTAGCCCCCTAGGTGGAGCCCTCTACGAGCAGTACTTC. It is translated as CASSPLGGALYEQYF.